This entry lists 27 T cell receptor beta chains sequenced from one sample in a study of T cell responses to AZD1222 COVID-19 vaccine. Generated by immunoSEQ multiplex PCR, the TCRdb table keeps only in-frame clones and is missing some. The data hold under 150,000 clones, with about 92% observed a single time. The sequenced sample was peripheral blood, obtained on day 0 of AZD1222 vaccination. These receptors were taken from an adult in good health.

The gene calls are TRBV3-1 (or the pseudogene TRBV3-2) and TRBJ2-5; TRBD1 aligns across 7 bases. The CDR3 runs to 14 residues. Germline-derived CDR1 and CDR2 are LGHDT and YNNKEL (reference sequence). V lost 4 bases to trimming and J lost 3 bases; unmatched junction nucleotides: 5. Written as DNA, the CDR3 is TGTGCCAGCAGCCCCTCCGGGACAGAAGAGACCCAGTACTTC. This translates into CASSPSGTEETQYF.

V is TRBV15 and J is TRBJ2-3, with 7 bases lining up with TRBD1. Germline-derived CDR1 and CDR2 are LNHNV and YYDKDF (reference sequence). The CDR3 is 14 residues long. Trimming removed 0 bases from V and 4 bases from J; junction bases left unmatched: 1. The CDR3 sequence: CATSRDQGADTQYF. In nucleotides, the CDR3 is TGTGCCACCAGCAGAGATCAGGGGGCAGATACGCAGTATTTT.

This clone has a single count. The chain uses TRBV2 and TRBJ2-7, with D hard to call. This CDR3 has 15 amino acids. Deletions cut 6 bases from V and 3 bases from J, with 18 bases between. The germline CDR1 and CDR2 sequences are SNHLY and FYNNEI. DNA for the CDR3: TGTGCCAGCAGCCTAAAGCCGACGGCGGACTACGAGCAGTACTTC. This sequence encodes CASSLKPTADYEQYF.

The rearrangement joins TRBV6-5 to TRBJ1-4; 11 nucleotides align to TRBD1. The CDR3 runs to 15 residues. Germline V CDR1 and CDR2: MNHEY, SVGAGI. With 2 bases clipped from V and 8 bases from J, the junction kept 4 bases outside the gene matches. In DNA form, the CDR3 reads TGTGCCAGCAGTTACCCTGGACAGGGGGCCGAAAAACTGTTTTTT. Its translation is CASSYPGQGAEKLFF.

This chain connects TRBV6-2 or TRBV6-3 to TRBJ2-1; D uncertain. Trimming removed 2 bases at V and 5 bases at J, with 7 bases between. Per the germline V gene, CDR1 is MNHEY and CDR2 is SVGEGT. There are 13 residues in the CDR3. CDR3 in amino acids: CASSYRLNNEQFF. The DNA for the CDR3 is TGTGCCAGCAGTTACCGGTTGAACAATGAGCAGTTCTTC.

The chain links TRBV2 to TRBJ1-3, with no clear D. CDR1 is SNHLY and CDR2 is FYNNEI in the germline V gene. The CDR3 is made up of 15 amino acids. V lost 3 bases and J 0 bases, leaving 9 bases between the germline ends. DNA of the CDR3: TGTGCCAGCAGTGACGGCCCAATCTCTGGAAACACCATATATTTT. The encoded protein is CASSDGPISGNTIYF.

The V call is TRBV6-1, the J call TRBJ2-7, with D perhaps matching TRBD1 (5 bases). Per the germline V gene, CDR1 is MNHNS and CDR2 is SASEGT. V was cut by 3 bases and J by 2 bases, with 8 bases left in between. The CDR3 totals 13 residues. The CDR3 DNA follows: TGTGCCAGCAGTGATTCGACAGCCTACGAGCAGTACTTC. Its protein is CASSDSTAYEQYF.

This chain uses TRBV6-2 or TRBV6-3 with TRBJ2-7, with D possibly being TRBD1 (6 bases). The CDR3 loop spans 11 amino acids. In germline, CDR1 is MNHEY, CDR2 SVGEGT. The V and J ends lost 5 bases and 11 bases respectively, with 13 bases between them. CDR3 residues: CASSGTGMKYF. The CDR3 nucleotides are TGTGCCAGCAGTGGAACAGGGATGAAGTACTTC.

The CDR3 DNA is TGTGCCAGCAGCTTGGCCCTAGCGGGAGGGCAGCAGTTCTTC. Its protein is CASSLALAGGQQFF. The rearrangement uses TRBV7-9 and TRBJ2-1; TRBD2 aligns across 12 bases. After removal of 3 bases from V and 11 bases from J, the junction contained 5 bases not matched to a gene. CDR3 size: 14 residues. Germline V lookup: CDR1 SEHNR, CDR2 FQNEAQ (reference sequence).

This chain links TRBV7-2 with TRBJ2-2; no firm D call. CDR3 size: 14 residues. Germline V CDR1 and CDR2: SGHTA, FQGNSA. V gave up 1 base and J gave up 1 base, with 4 bases separating them. The CDR3, as DNA: TGTGCCAGCAGCTTAGGACAGAACACCGGGGAGCTGTTTTTT. Encoded protein: CASSLGQNTGELFF.

This rearrangement joins TRBV10-2 to TRBJ2-2; 8 bases agree with TRBD1. Germline CDR1 is WSHSY and CDR2 is SAAADI. The CDR3 has 14 amino acids. The trim removed 8 bases at V and 0 bases at J, leaving 2 bases unmatched. For the CDR3, the DNA is TGCGCCAGCGTCAGGGGGCCGAACACCGGGGAGCTGTTTTTT. It codes for CASVRGPNTGELFF.

Details on this clone: The sample has other DNA sequences that encode this CDR3 too. The rearrangement links TRBV29-1 to TRBJ1-2; 7 bases map to TRBD1. Germline V gene sequence: CDR1 SQVTM, CDR2 ANQGSEA. With 6 bases clipped from V and 5 bases from J, the junction kept 3 bases outside the gene matches. This CDR3 spans 11 amino acids. The CDR3 sequence: CSVGTDYGYTF. The CDR3 DNA follows: TGCAGCGTCGGGACAGATTATGGCTACACCTTC.

The chain is built from TRBV30 and TRBJ1-2; 8 nucleotides match TRBD1. Germline CDR1 and CDR2: GTSNPN and SVGIG (reference sequence). CDR3 length equals 15 residues. The V and J ends lost 0 bases and 4 bases, in that order; junction bases with no gene match: 7. The CDR3 sequence: CAWSVRGPQLYGYTF. CDR3 DNA sequence: TGTGCCTGGAGTGTCAGGGGGCCTCAACTCTATGGCTACACCTTC.

This chain joins TRBV27 and TRBJ2-1; 7 nucleotides align to TRBD2. Germline assignment: CDR1 MNHEY and CDR2 SMNVEV (reference sequence). V was clipped by 7 bases and J by 7 bases; unmatched bases: 10. This CDR3 region has 14 residues. DNA of the CDR3: TGTGCCAGCAAGAGACGGGAGGAAGAGAATGAGCAGTTCTTC. Translated: CASKRREEENEQFF.

The DNA of the CDR3 is TGCGCCAGCAGCCGCTTGGGACTAGCGGGAGATGAGCAGTTCTTC. Its translation: CASSRLGLAGDEQFF. The chain joins TRBV4-1 to TRBJ2-1, with 14 bases lining up with TRBD2. The trim removed 4 bases at V and 8 bases at J, leaving 4 bases unmatched. Germline lookup yields CDR1 MGHRA and CDR2 YSYEKL. The CDR3 covers 15 residues.

The CDR3 sequence: CASSLYRVGRINTDTQYF. In nucleotides, the CDR3 is TGTGCCAGCAGCTTATATCGTGTGGGACGTATAAACACAGATACGCAGTATTTT. This chain joins TRBV7-6 and TRBJ2-3; TRBD1 or TRBD2 may be the D gene (5 bases each). Germline CDR1 and CDR2: SGHVS and FNYEAQ. Trimming shortened V by 2 bases and J by 2 bases, and 20 bases separated the two germline ends. This CDR3 is built from 18 residues.

The chain couples TRBV4-1 to TRBJ2-7; D is undetermined. The CDR3 is made up of 14 amino acids. V was trimmed by 1 base and J by 5 bases, leaving 12 bases between them. Germline-derived CDR1 and CDR2 are MGHRA and YSYEKL. The CDR3 loop reads CASSQVEARDEQYF. CDR3 DNA: TGCGCCAGCAGCCAAGTCGAGGCTAGGGACGAGCAGTACTTC.

V and J are TRBV5-8 and TRBJ2-1, with TRBD2 matching 11 bases. From germline, CDR1 is SGHTS and CDR2 YDEGEE. CDR3 length equals 16 residues. V lost 4 bases, J lost 4 bases, and 7 bases stayed unmatched. CDR3 sequence (DNA): TGTGCCAGCAGCCTTGGGACTAGCGGCCCATACAATGAGCAGTTCTTC. Translating it yields CASSLGTSGPYNEQFF.

The chain uses TRBV5-4 and TRBJ2-5; 13 bases are shared with TRBD2. The J segment lost 5 bases and the V segment lost 4 bases, leaving 11 bases of the junction unmatched. CDR3 length: 17 amino acids. Per germline, CDR1 SGHNT and CDR2 YYREEE (reference sequence). In DNA form, the CDR3 reads TGTGCCAGCAGCCTGCGACGGACTAGCGGGGGCGGGGAGACCCAGTACTTC. This translates into CASSLRRTSGGGETQYF. Combining the CDR3 with reference TRBV5-4 and TRBJ2-5 gives the whole variable domain ETGVTQSPTHLIKTRGQQVTLRCSSQSGHNTVSWYQQALGQGPQFIFQYYREEENGRGNFPPRFSGLQFPNYSSELNVNALELDDSALYLCASSLRRTSGGGETQYFGPGTRLLVL.

In its sample, this clone was seen a few times. The chain employs TRBV27 and TRBJ1-1; D unclear. Per the germline V gene, CDR1 is MNHEY and CDR2 is SMNVEV (reference sequence). Trimming shortened V by 9 bases and J by 3 bases, and 14 bases separated the two germline ends. CDR3 length: 13 amino acids. The CDR3 is CASGWGTYTEAFF. In DNA form, the CDR3 reads TGTGCCAGTGGGTGGGGTACGTACACTGAAGCTTTCTTT.

J is TRBJ2-7 and V is TRBV2, with D uncertain. Germline V gene lookup returns CDR1 SNHLY and CDR2 FYNNEI. V gave up 4 bases and J gave up 0 bases, with 16 bases separating them. The CDR3 has 16 amino acids. This CDR3 is CASSAQHQSISYEQYF. Written as DNA, the CDR3 is TGTGCCAGCAGTGCACAGCATCAATCGATCTCCTACGAGCAGTACTTC.

The chain links TRBV6-5 to TRBJ1-1; maybe TRBD1 (6 bases). Trimming removed 6 bases from V and 3 bases from J, with 11 bases in between. This CDR3 spans 13 amino acids. Germline V CDR1 and CDR2: MNHEY, SVGAGI. The CDR3 sequence is CASRPGVDTEAFF. The CDR3 DNA follows: TGTGCCAGCAGACCAGGGGTTGACACTGAAGCTTTCTTT.

V usage is TRBV5-4 and J usage is TRBJ1-2; D gene unclear. V lost 3 bases and J 4 bases, leaving 13 bases between the germline ends. This CDR3 is built from 14 residues. CDR1 and CDR2 (germline): SGHNT, YYREEE (reference sequence). As DNA, the CDR3 is TGTGCCAGCAGCTCGCCCGGTCCGGGCTATGGCTACACCTTC. This encodes CASSSPGPGYGYTF.

The CDR3 loop is CASSNGQGDSYEQYF. CDR3 DNA sequence: TGCGCCAGCAGCAATGGACAGGGGGACTCCTACGAGCAGTACTTC. The V and J genes are TRBV5-1 and TRBJ2-7; 10 bases are shared with TRBD1. J gave up 0 bases and V 4 bases, and 4 bases lay outside the gene matches. Germline lookup yields CDR1 SGHRS and CDR2 YFSETQ. This CDR3 region has 15 residues. The variable domain in full, with the rest retrieved from reference TRBV5-1 and TRBJ2-7, is KAGVTQTPRYLIKTRGQQVTLSCSPISGHRSVSWYQQTPGQGLQFLFEYFSETQRNKGNFPGRFSGRQFSNSRSEMNVSTLELGDSALYLCASSNGQGDSYEQYFGPGTRLTVT.

This chain joins TRBV30 and TRBJ2-7; D unclear. Germline V gives CDR1 GTSNPN, CDR2 SVGIG (reference sequence). Between the trimmed V and J ends, which lost 1 base and 6 bases, there was a span of 13 bases. The CDR3 has 13 amino acids. CDR3 protein: CAWSGPGRFEQYF. The CDR3 DNA sequence: TGTGCCTGGAGTGGCCCCGGACGGTTCGAGCAGTACTTC.

This chain uses TRBV7-2 with TRBJ2-7; D possibly matches TRBD1 or TRBD2 (6 bases each). CDR3 length: 13 residues. From germline, CDR1 is SGHTA and CDR2 FQGNSA. The germline V and J ends were trimmed by 7 bases and 2 bases, with 12 bases remaining between them. The CDR3 DNA is TGTGCCAGCACCCCCGGGGGCCCCTACGAGCAGTACTTC. Its translation: CASTPGGPYEQYF.

The gene calls are TRBV4-3 and TRBJ2-2; TRBD2 matches at 11 bases. V shed 5 bases and J 4 bases; nucleotides not matched to a gene: 6. The CDR3 spans 16 residues. Germline-derived CDR1 and CDR2 are LGHNA and YSLEER. The chain's CDR3 is CASSLIAGGTTGELFF. The CDR3 DNA reads as TGCGCCAGCAGCTTAATAGCGGGGGGGACCACCGGGGAGCTGTTTTTT.